This T cell receptor (beta chain) was identified in a study of T cell responses to AZD1222 COVID-19 vaccine. As regards this clone: Its target is not known.

Second doses that came at about 4 or about 12 weeks were put together. Between the trimmed V and J ends, which lost 4 bases and 2 bases, there was a span of 19 bases. This CDR3 comprises 16 residues. CDR1 and CDR2 (germline): SGHRS, YFSETQ. Sequenced by immunoSEQ multiplex PCR; TCRdb stores in-frame clones only, minus some. The profile shows 150,000 to 160,000 clones, 90% to 95% of them singletons. Whole-study results and caveats: The study identified only five to seven AZD1222 recipients as seropositive at baseline. Donors, mostly white British, included more females; clonal diversity was possibly underestimated. Spike-wide coverage was observed for vaccine-associated CD4 TCRs, with dominant responses at 160-218 and 743-854.

The clonotype was recovered from an adult who received the AZD1222 COVID-19 vaccine. The sample consisted of peripheral blood, taken 28 days after the second AZD1222 dose. The chain links TRBV5-1 to TRBJ2-7; weak D call: TRBD1 (6 bases). The CDR3 protein is CASSGQSTGRTYEQYF. For the CDR3, the DNA is TGCGCCAGCAGCGGGCAATCAACAGGGAGAACCTACGAGCAGTACTTC.